One sample yielded the 21 T cell receptor beta chains listed below, sequenced in a study of shared clonotypes between healthy human individuals. TCRdb's copy holds only in-frame clones and misses some; the assay was immunoSEQ multiplex PCR. This sample carries about 980,000 clones, over 75% of them seen once, and the ten largest clones take 1.5%. Sequences were obtained from memory CD4+ T cells sorted from blood. Subset: CD45RA-negative fraction. Every receptor here comes from a man aged 18 to 35 in good health.

This sequence joins TRBV6-1 and TRBJ2-6; D is ambiguous. Germline V lookup: CDR1 MNHNS, CDR2 SASEGT. The CDR3 loop spans 17 amino acids. Trimming took off 2 bases at V and 0 bases at J, with 11 bases between the two ends. The CDR3 region is CASSERSLSSGANVLTF. The CDR3 DNA sequence: TGTGCCAGCAGTGAAAGGAGTCTCAGCTCTGGGGCCAACGTCCTGACTTTC.

The chain uses TRBV7-2 and TRBJ2-3; D call uncertain. Trimming removed 2 bases at V and 4 bases at J, with 10 bases between. The CDR3 runs to 14 residues. Germline-derived CDR1 and CDR2 are SGHTA and FQGNSA. CDR3 residues: CASSLFFQADTQYF. The CDR3 coding sequence is TGTGCCAGCAGCTTATTTTTCCAAGCAGATACGCAGTATTTT.

DNA of the CDR3: TGTGCCAGCACCAAAGGGGGGTATAATTCACCCCTCCACTTT. Its translation: CASTKGGYNSPLHF. V usage is TRBV6-1 and J usage is TRBJ1-6; the D gene is possibly TRBD1 (6 bases). Germline V gives CDR1 MNHNS, CDR2 SASEGT. The V end was cut by 7 bases, the J end by 4 bases, with 11 bases between. The CDR3 covers 14 residues.

This clone has just a few counts. The rearrangement links TRBV6-1 to TRBJ2-7, with TRBD1 matching over 9 bases. CDR1 is MNHNS, CDR2 SASEGT, per germline. The ends lost 5 bases at V and 6 bases at J; junction bases unmatched: 11. The CDR3 length is 15 residues. CDR3: CASSPQVTGGCEQYF. CDR3 DNA: TGTGCCAGCAGTCCACAAGTGACAGGGGGATGCGAGCAGTACTTC.

Comment on this clone: Other DNA sequences in this specimen translate into the identical CDR3. The chain recombines TRBV28 with TRBJ2-7, with D perhaps assigned TRBD1 or TRBD2 (5 bases each). Deletions cut 2 bases from V and 0 bases from J, with 5 bases between. The CDR3 length is 13 residues. Germline CDR1 and CDR2: MDHEN and SYDVKM. CDR3 coding DNA: TGTGCCAGCAGTTTAGGGGGCTCCTACGAGCAGTACTTC. Amino acid sequence: CASSLGGSYEQYF. Based on the CDR3 plus reference TRBV28 and TRBJ2-7, the full variable domain is DVKVTQSSRYLVKRTGEKVFLECVQDMDHENMFWYRQDPGLGLRLIYFSYDVKMKEKGDIPEGYSVSREKKERFSLILESASTNQTSMYLCASSLGGSYEQYFGPGTRLTVT.

The genes are TRBV28 and TRBJ1-6; D call uncertain. Germline CDR1 is MDHEN and CDR2 is SYDVKM. This CDR3 region has 17 residues. V lost 4 bases and J 7 bases, leaving 20 bases between the germline ends. The CDR3 reads CASSSASLRKANSPLHF. DNA for the CDR3: TGTGCCAGCAGTTCCGCCTCCCTCCGGAAAGCGAATTCACCCCTCCACTTT.

The V call is TRBV6-6, the J call TRBJ1-5; the D is unclear. The CDR3 is 14 amino acids. Germline values: CDR1 MNHNY, CDR2 SVGAGI (reference sequence). Trimming removed 2 bases from V and 6 bases from J, with 11 bases in between. The CDR3 protein is CASSYKGFPQPQHF. The CDR3 bases are TGTGCCAGCAGTTACAAAGGGTTCCCTCAGCCCCAGCATTTT.

This sequence joins TRBV7-2 and TRBJ2-1; a weak D match, TRBD1 (6 bases). Looked up from germline, CDR1 is SGHTA and CDR2 is FQGNSA. Trimming shortened V by 5 bases and J by 6 bases, and 14 bases separated the two germline ends. The CDR3 extends over 14 amino acids. CDR3 in DNA: TGTGCCAGCAGCCCTTATAAAGGGGGCAATGAGCAGTTCTTC. Translation: CASSPYKGGNEQFF.

The chain combines TRBV2 with TRBJ2-5; D might be TRBD1 or TRBD2, each matching 6 bases. Germline V gene lookup returns CDR1 SNHLY and CDR2 FYNNEI. This CDR3 has 15 amino acids. V was trimmed by 6 bases and J by 2 bases, leaving 16 bases between them. This CDR3 reads CASSAGVGGQETQYF. For the CDR3, the DNA is TGTGCCAGCAGCGCAGGGGTTGGAGGGCAAGAGACCCAGTACTTC.

The chain employs TRBV14 and TRBJ1-2; 8 nucleotides line up with TRBD1. The germline V gene has CDR1 SGHDN and CDR2 FVKESK. V lost 3 bases, J lost 4 bases, and 7 bases stayed unmatched. CDR3 length: 15 residues. This CDR3 is CASSHHGTGSYGYTF. CDR3 nucleotides: TGTGCCAGCAGCCACCACGGGACAGGCAGCTATGGCTACACCTTC.

V is TRBV14 and J is TRBJ2-2, with a weak D call TRBD2 (6 bases). Germline V gene lookup returns CDR1 SGHDN and CDR2 FVKESK. Between the trimmed V and J ends, which lost 4 bases and 5 bases, there was a span of 14 bases. The CDR3 runs 15 residues. The CDR3 is CASSLKFGGTGELFF. CDR3 coding DNA: TGTGCCAGCAGCCTAAAGTTCGGGGGAACCGGGGAGCTGTTTTTT.

The table lists this clone with a few counts. This sequence joins TRBV18 and TRBJ2-2; the match to TRBD2 covers 11 bases. Germline CDR1 KGHSH, CDR2 LQKENI. CDR3 length: 15 amino acids. V shed 3 bases, J shed 4 bases, and the junction held 1 base outside the gene matches. For the CDR3, the DNA is TGTGCCAGCTCACCGGGACTAGCGGCCACCGGGGAGCTGTTTTTT. This codes for CASSPGLAATGELFF.

V is TRBV5-1 and J is TRBJ2-5; 9 bases match TRBD1. V gave up 3 bases and J gave up 1 base; unmatched junction bases: 7. The CDR3 totals 16 residues. Germline CDR1 reads SGHRS; CDR2 reads YFSETQ. In DNA form, the CDR3 reads TGCGCCAGCAGCTCCGGGACAGGGTACTCCCAAGAGACCCAGTACTTC. Translation gives CASSSGTGYSQETQYF.

As concerns this clone: This same CDR3 is encoded by further DNA sequences in the sample. The chain couples TRBV5-1 to TRBJ1-1; no reliable D call. The CDR3 totals 12 residues. V was trimmed by 0 bases and J by 4 bases, leaving 4 bases between them. The germline gives CDR1 SGHRS, CDR2 YFSETQ. The CDR3 loop is CASSLDGTEAFF. For the CDR3, the DNA is TGCGCCAGCAGCTTGGACGGCACTGAAGCTTTCTTT.

This clone was seen only a few times. Here the CDR3 DNA reads TGTGCCAGCAGTACGGGAATCGGAAACACCATATATTTT. Protein product: CASSTGIGNTIYF. The V gene is TRBV11-2, the J gene TRBJ1-3, with D unresolved. The CDR3 covers 13 residues. V lost 6 bases to trimming and J lost 4 bases, with 10 bases between them. Germline loops: CDR1 SGHAT, CDR2 FQNNGV.

The V and J genes are TRBV18 and TRBJ2-5; 7 bases map to TRBD1. V lost 3 bases, J lost 3 bases, and 7 bases stayed unmatched. From germline, CDR1 is KGHSH and CDR2 LQKENI. The length of the CDR3 is 15 residues. CDR3 DNA sequence: TGTGCCAGCTCACCGCCGGGACAGACAGAAGAGACCCAGTACTTC. Translating it yields CASSPPGQTEETQYF.

This sequence joins TRBV6-1 and TRBJ2-5; tentative D call: TRBD2 (7 bases). With 5 bases removed from V and 5 bases from J, the gap between germline ends came to 15 bases. CDR1 is MNHNS and CDR2 is SASEGT in the germline V gene. There are 14 residues in the CDR3. The CDR3: CASSPWGGAETQYF. In nucleotides, the CDR3 is TGTGCCAGCAGTCCCTGGGGGGGGGCGGAGACCCAGTACTTC.

V gene TRBV7-9 combines with J gene TRBJ2-6, with TRBD1 identical over 8 bases. V dropped 5 bases and J dropped 0; count of bases not matched to a gene: 9. Germline V lookup: CDR1 SEHNR, CDR2 FQNEAQ (reference sequence). The CDR3 is made up of 18 amino acids. The CDR3 is CASSTQQGVYSGANVLTF. The DNA for the CDR3 is TGTGCCAGCAGCACCCAACAGGGGGTATACTCTGGGGCCAACGTCCTGACTTTC.

The genes are TRBV7-2 and TRBJ1-1; D is ambiguous. This CDR3 comprises 15 residues. V shed 1 base and J shed 0 bases, with 9 bases lying between them. CDR1 is SGHTA and CDR2 is FQGNSA in the germline V gene. The CDR3 reads CASSLDGRMNTEAFF. In DNA form, the CDR3 reads TGTGCCAGCAGCTTAGATGGTCGAATGAACACTGAAGCTTTCTTT.

This clone showed up just once. V gene TRBV19 combines with J gene TRBJ2-1, with 7 nucleotides matching TRBD2. The CDR3 runs to 13 residues. Germline V gives CDR1 LNHDA, CDR2 SQIVND (reference sequence). The V and J ends lost 0 bases and 7 bases, in that order; junction bases with no gene match: 0. As DNA, the CDR3 is TGTGCCAGTAGTATAGACGGGGGGAATGAGCAGTTCTTC. It encodes CASSIDGGNEQFF. Full variable domain (rest looked up from reference TRBV19 and TRBJ2-1): DGGITQSPKYLFRKEGQNVTLSCEQNLNHDAMYWYRQDPGQGLRLIYYSQIVNDFQKGDIAEGYSVSREKKESFPLTVTSAQKNPTAFYLCASSIDGGNEQFFGPGTRLTVL.

The rearrangement joins TRBV5-4 to TRBJ2-2; D assignment may be TRBD1 or TRBD2 (5 bases each). V lost 3 bases and J lost 2, with 11 bases in between. Per germline, CDR1 SGHNT and CDR2 YYREEE (reference sequence). This CDR3 contains 15 residues. CDR3 region: CASSSVGVNTGELFF. In DNA form, the CDR3 reads TGTGCCAGCAGCTCCGTGGGGGTAAACACCGGGGAGCTGTTTTTT.